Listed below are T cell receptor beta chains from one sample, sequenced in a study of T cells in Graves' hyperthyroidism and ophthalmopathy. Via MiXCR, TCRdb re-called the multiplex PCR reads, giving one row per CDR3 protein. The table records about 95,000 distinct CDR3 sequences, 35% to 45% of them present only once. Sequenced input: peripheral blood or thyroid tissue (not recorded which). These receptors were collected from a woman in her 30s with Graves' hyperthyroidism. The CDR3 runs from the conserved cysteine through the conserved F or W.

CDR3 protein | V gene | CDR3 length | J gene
CASSLVGTGADQETQYF | TRBV5-8 | 17 | TRBJ2-5
CAISRTGGNQPQHF | TRBV10-3 | 14 | TRBJ1-5
CSAIATAGAGWEQYF | TRBV20-1 | 15 | TRBJ2-7
CASSQVLTGGIHEQYF | TRBV7-9 | 16 | TRBJ2-7
CASSWGQGGPYEQYF | TRBV7-9 | 15 | TRBJ2-7
CASSEGHQPQHF | TRBV2 | 12 | TRBJ1-5
CASSDYGPGGSPLHF | TRBV6-1 | 15 | TRBJ1-6
CASSFDRVYEQYF | TRBV7-3 | 13 | TRBJ2-7
CATSRDRAQETQYF | TRBV15 | 14 | TRBJ2-5
CASSYGGTSGNEQYF | TRBV12-3/TRBV12-4 | 15 | TRBJ2-7